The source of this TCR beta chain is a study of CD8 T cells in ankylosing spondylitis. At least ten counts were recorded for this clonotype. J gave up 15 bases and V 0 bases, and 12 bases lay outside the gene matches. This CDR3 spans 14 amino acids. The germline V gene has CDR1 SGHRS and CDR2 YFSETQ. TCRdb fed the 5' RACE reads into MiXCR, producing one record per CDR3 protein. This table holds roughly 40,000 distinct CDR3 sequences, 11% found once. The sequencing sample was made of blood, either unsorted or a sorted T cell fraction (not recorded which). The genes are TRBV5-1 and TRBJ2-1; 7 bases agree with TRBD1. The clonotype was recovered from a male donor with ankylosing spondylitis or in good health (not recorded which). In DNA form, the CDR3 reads TGCGCCAGCAGCTTGGCGGGGACAACAGGGGTTTTGTTCTTC. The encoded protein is CASSLAGTTGVLFF.